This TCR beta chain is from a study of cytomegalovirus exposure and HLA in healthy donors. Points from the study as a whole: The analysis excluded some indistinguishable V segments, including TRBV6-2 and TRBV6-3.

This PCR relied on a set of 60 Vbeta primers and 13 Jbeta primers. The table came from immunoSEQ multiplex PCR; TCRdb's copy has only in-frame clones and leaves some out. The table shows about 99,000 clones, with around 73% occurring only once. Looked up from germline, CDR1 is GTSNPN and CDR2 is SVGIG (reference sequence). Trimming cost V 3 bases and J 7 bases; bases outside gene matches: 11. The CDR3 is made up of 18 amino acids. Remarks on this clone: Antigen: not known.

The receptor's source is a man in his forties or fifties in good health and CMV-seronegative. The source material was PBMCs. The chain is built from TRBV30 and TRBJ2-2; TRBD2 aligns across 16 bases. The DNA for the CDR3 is TGTGCCTGGAGCAAACTGGGACTAGCGGGAGGGCCGGGCGGGGAGCTGTTTTTT. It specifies CAWSKLGLAGGPGGELFF.